This entry is about one T cell receptor (beta chain). Its antigen is unknown. The record originates from a study of OX40 agonist ivuxolimab in advanced cancers. Across the study: It was ivuxolimab, an agonistic anti-OX40 (CD134) antibody, that patients were treated with.

Using immunoSEQ multiplex PCR, the repertoire was profiled, and TCRdb retains in-frame clones only, with some absent. The data show tens of thousands of clones, around 83% seen once. Study conclusions and caveats: At 0.1-3.0 mg/kg, partial responders had clonal expansion among the lowest observed. Compared with CD4+, CD8+ T cells on average had more expanded clones.

This TCR derives from an adult with an advanced solid tumor such as melanoma, head and neck, liver or kidney cancer. Sequences were derived from CD4+ or CD8+ T cells sorted from blood, sampled in a trial of the OX40 agonist ivuxolimab.

DNA for the CDR3: TGTGCCAGCAGTTTCCGGTCAGCAAACACTGAAGCTTTCTTT. Translated: CASSFRSANTEAFF. The rearrangement links TRBV27 to TRBJ1-1; D is unresolved. The CDR3 is 14 amino acids. V lost 3 bases to trimming and J lost 2 bases, with 10 bases between them. Germline V gene data show CDR1 as MNHEY and CDR2 as SMNVEV (reference sequence).